This T cell receptor beta chain was sequenced during a study of tumor-infiltrating lymphocytes in primary liver carcinoma. Background on the study: There were tumors of stage T1-T3 N0M0, each 4.2 to 10 cm across. The study's findings and limits: Tumor-adjacent and tumor-blood pairs overlapped less than tumor region pairs did.

This clonotype was observed a handful of times. Its antigen is not identified. RNA was extracted from whole blood without cell sorting, alongside germline DNA. In advance of surgery, about 4.4 milliliters of peripheral blood were collected. From approximately 500 ng total RNA, TCR beta cDNA was generated with a primer in the constant region. TCR beta libraries came from three nested multiplex PCR rounds using slightly modified ARM-PCR. MiXCR, run by TCRdb on the multiplex PCR reads, gives a single entry per CDR3 protein. The sample consists of hundreds of thousands of distinct CDR3 sequences, 50% to 75% of them appearing once. This receptor was obtained from a woman in her 30s with primary liver carcinoma and hepatitis B virus infection. The sequenced material came from peripheral blood.

CDR3 loop: CASSFGRQPQHF. CDR3 bases: TGTGCCAGCAGCTTTGGGCGTCAGCCCCAGCATTTT. The chain employs TRBV5-6 and TRBJ1-5; D gene unclear. Trimming took 2 bases from V and 6 from J, leaving 6 bases between them. The CDR3 length is 12 residues. The germline gives CDR1 SGHDT, CDR2 YYEEEE.